These T cell receptor beta chains were read from a single sample in a study of control samples from healthy donors and cancer patients. Method: immunoSEQ multiplex PCR; TCRdb's copy keeps in-frame clones and lacks some. Of 90,000 to 150,000 clones listed, more than 75% are singletons. The sequenced material came from blood. All receptors derive from a young man in good health. The CDR3 runs from the conserved cysteine through the conserved F or W. A D gene is named only where the DNA matches it firmly. The listing skips clone size in some rows; elsewhere it reads once, few, many or a size class.

TRBJ1-1,-,TRBV19,once,TGTGCCAGTAGTAAGGACAGCTCGAACACTGAAGCTTTCTTT,CASSKDSSNTEAFF
TRBJ2-5,-,TRBV27,-,TGTGCCAGCACAGGGGACCAGTACTTC,CASTGDQYF
TRBJ2-3,TRBD2,TRBV3-1/TRBV3-2,-,TGTGCCAGCAGGCAACTAGCGGTGGCGGGGAGCACAGATACGCAGTATTTT,CASRQLAVAGSTDTQYF
TRBJ2-5,-,TRBV2,-,TGTGCCAGCAGTATGGGGGCAGAAGAGACCCAGTACTTC,CASSMGAEETQYF
TRBJ2-7,-,TRBV6-1,-,TGTGCCAGCAGTGACATGTTCCGGGCTCGGGACTACGAGCAGTACTTC,CASSDMFRARDYEQYF
TRBJ1-3,TRBD1,TRBV15,-,TGTGCCACCAGCGCACAGGGGAGTGGGGGAAACACCATATATTTT,CATSAQGSGGNTIYF
TRBJ2-5,-,TRBV14,few,TGTGCCAGCAGCCAAATTGGACCGGGACGGCAAGAGACCCAGTACTTC,CASSQIGPGRQETQYF
TRBJ1-2,-,TRBV6-5,-,TGTGCCAGCAGTTACTCGGACCCGTCGGCCTATGGCTACACCTTC,CASSYSDPSAYGYTF
TRBJ1-4,-,TRBV11-2,-,TGTGCCAGCAGCTTAGAGTCAGGAGCCCATGAAAAACTGTTTTTT,CASSLESGAHEKLFF
TRBJ2-3,TRBD2,TRBV5-1,-,TGCGCCAGCAGCTTATCTAGCGGGGGGGGCACAGATACGCAGTATTTT,CASSLSSGGGTDTQYF
TRBJ1-5,TRBD1,TRBV10-3,-,TGTGCCACCCGGACAGGAGGACAACAGCCCCAGCATTTT,CATRTGGQQPQHF
TRBJ1-5,-,TRBV7-2,-,TGTGCCAGCAGCTTAGGTGGCGTCTGGAATCAGCCCCAGCATTTT,CASSLGGVWNQPQHF
TRBJ2-5,TRBD2,TRBV27,-,TGTGCCAGCAGTCTAAGGGTGGGGGGGACTCAAGAGACCCAGTACTTC,CASSLRVGGTQETQYF
TRBJ1-4,-,TRBV29-1,-,TGCAGCGTTGAAATTGAGGGGACTAATGAAAAACTGTTTTTT,CSVEIEGTNEKLFF
TRBJ1-1,-,TRBV5-1,-,TGCGCCAGCAGCTTGGTGGCCCATCGGGAAAACACTGAAGCTTTCTTT,CASSLVAHRENTEAFF
TRBJ2-5,TRBD2,TRBV7-7,once,TGTGCCAGCAGCTTAGGGGGAGCGGGGGCCCAAGAGACCCAGTACTTC,CASSLGGAGAQETQYF
TRBJ2-5,TRBD1,TRBV5-1,-,TGCGCCAGCAGGTCGGACAGGGAATGGGGAGAGACCCAGTACTTC,CASRSDREWGETQYF
TRBJ1-2,TRBD1,TRBV11-1,once,TGTGCCAGCAGCTGGGGACAGGGCTCTACTAACTATGGCTACACCTTC,CASSWGQGSTNYGYTF
TRBJ1-6,TRBD1,TRBV2,-,TGTGCCAGCAGTCGGACAGGGGGCGTGTCGGATTCACCCCTCCACTTT,CASSRTGGVSDSPLHF
TRBJ1-2,-,TRBV3-1/TRBV3-2,few,TGTGCCAGCAGCCAAGATTGGTTGGAACCTGTGAGCTACACCTTC,CASSQDWLEPVSYTF
TRBJ2-5,TRBD1,TRBV10-1,-,TGCGCCAGCAGTGAGAGGGGTCAGGGGGCAAAGACCCAGTACTTC,CASSERGQGAKTQYF
TRBJ2-2,-,TRBV7-3,-,TGTGCCAGCGCTAAGGGGGGCTGGAACACCGGGGAGCTGTTTTTT,CASAKGGWNTGELFF
TRBJ1-1,-,TRBV3-1/TRBV3-2,once,TGTGCCAGCAGCCCCTGGGGAGCAAGGACGAACACTGAAGCTTTCTTT,CASSPWGARTNTEAFF
TRBJ1-1,-,TRBV29-1,-,TGCAGCGTTGGCGGACAGACCACCAACACTGAAGCTTTCTTT,CSVGGQTTNTEAFF
TRBJ1-2,-,TRBV19,-,TGTGCCAGTAGTATAGTGACGGGGGCGCGGGGCTACACCTTC,CASSIVTGARGYTF
TRBJ2-5,-,TRBV7-9,once,TGTGCCAGCAATCGTCCCCCCGGGGATGAGACCCAGTACTTC,CASNRPPGDETQYF